Given below is one T cell receptor beta chain in context. No antigen is known for it. This sample stems from a study of cytomegalovirus exposure and HLA in healthy donors. The wider study: Genetic ancestry analysis placed about 76% of the roughly 400 donors that were genotyped in the Caucasian-associated cluster.

PCR primers comprised 60 Vbeta and 13 Jbeta primers. This table comes from immunoSEQ multiplex PCR, and its TCRdb copy is limited to in-frame clones, with some not included. The data show about 200,000 clones, and the top ten clones hold about 0.9%. Study conclusions and caveats: TCR beta V- and J-gene trimming, according to a later analysis, was linked to a missense DCLRE1C variant. DRB1 showed the most TCR associations and HLA-C the fewest in a later analysis, as rates varied by HLA locus. Data from an earlier analysis indicated that most TCR beta V segments were productive either about 90% or about 30% of the time.

Trimming cost V 2 bases and J 5 bases; bases outside gene matches: 8. Germline V gene data show CDR1 as MNHEY and CDR2 as SVGAGI. CDR3 length equals 15 residues. The V and J genes are TRBV6-5 and TRBJ2-7; 8 positions match TRBD1. The receptor was isolated from a woman between 25 and 40 years old in good health and CMV-seropositive. The sequencing input was PBMCs. The CDR3 sequence: CASSYADRERDEQYF. Written as DNA, the CDR3 is TGTGCCAGCAGTTACGCGGACAGGGAGAGGGACGAGCAGTACTTC.